Below, 21 T cell receptor beta chains from the same sample are listed, as sequenced in a study of early T cells in non-severe SARS-CoV-2 infection. TCRdb re-derived calls from the 5' RACE reads in MiXCR, one entry per CDR3 protein. The repertoire holds approximately 120,000 distinct CDR3 sequences, with under 15% as singletons. The sequenced sample was whole blood. The receptors here all came from an adult who was a healthcare worker with PCR-confirmed SARS-CoV-2 infection or an uninfected control (not recorded which).

In this sample, this clonotype turned up many times. The rearrangement links TRBV4-1 to TRBJ1-4; TRBD1 matches at 9 bases. The CDR3 loop spans 18 amino acids. Germline values: CDR1 MGHRA, CDR2 YSYEKL. With 0 bases clipped from V and 2 bases from J, the junction kept 7 bases outside the gene matches. The CDR3 here is CASSQDGGQGWTNEKLFF. As DNA, the CDR3 is TGCGCCAGCAGCCAAGATGGTGGACAGGGGTGGACTAATGAAAAACTGTTTTTT.

This clonotype was counted a few times. CDR3 loop: CASRSGTGFGYTF. The DNA of the CDR3 is TGTGCCAGCAGGTCCGGGACAGGGTTTGGCTACACCTTC. The rearrangement joins TRBV7-9 to TRBJ1-2; 9 bases fit TRBD1. The CDR3 extends over 13 amino acids. In germline, CDR1 is SEHNR, CDR2 FQNEAQ (reference sequence). V gave up 6 bases and J gave up 7 bases; unmatched junction bases: 6.

The chain links TRBV2 to TRBJ2-7; 8 bases align to TRBD2. The CDR3 has 14 residues. V lost 4 bases and J lost 4; bases outside the gene matches: 6. Looked up from germline, CDR1 is SNHLY and CDR2 is FYNNEI. The CDR3 spells CASSGRLAGYEQYF. The DNA for the CDR3 is TGTGCCAGCAGTGGTCGGTTAGCGGGGTACGAGCAGTACTTC.

The V call is TRBV5-1, the J call TRBJ2-3; the D is unclear. The germline V and J ends were trimmed by 1 base and 5 bases, with 5 bases remaining between them. CDR1 and CDR2 (germline): SGHRS, YFSETQ. The CDR3 runs to 12 residues. The CDR3 region has the DNA TGCGCCAGCAGCTTGACGATAGATACGCAGTATTTT. Protein: CASSLTIDTQYF.

The chain employs TRBV3-1 and TRBJ1-1; D might be TRBD1 (6 bases). V lost 4 bases, J lost 1 base, and 22 bases lay in between. Looked up from germline, CDR1 is LGHDT and CDR2 is YNNKEL (reference sequence). The length of the CDR3 is 18 residues. For the CDR3, the DNA is TGTGCCAGCAGCCGCGCACCCCCCTGGGACACGAAGAACACTGAAGCTTTCTTT. Encoded protein: CASSRAPPWDTKNTEAFF.

The chain uses TRBV27 and TRBJ1-5, with a possible D match to TRBD1 (6 bases). The germline gives CDR1 MNHEY, CDR2 SMNVEV (reference sequence). The CDR3 is made up of 14 amino acids. Trimming took off 5 bases at V and 3 bases at J, with 11 bases between the two ends. DNA of the CDR3: TGTGCCAGCAGTAGGACAGCTGCCAATCAGCCCCAGCATTTT. Translating gives CASSRTAANQPQHF.

This clonotype was seen more than once but under ten times. The chain employs TRBV5-4 and TRBJ2-7, with D hard to call. The V end lost 3 bases, the J end lost 0 bases, and 10 bases lay between the germline ends. CDR3 size: 14 residues. Germline V gene lookup returns CDR1 SGHNT and CDR2 YYREEE (reference sequence). The CDR3 reads CASSSRSSSYEQYF. As DNA, the CDR3 is TGTGCCAGCAGCTCCCGGAGCTCCTCCTACGAGCAGTACTTC.

This clonotype was seen more than once but under ten times. The rearrangement links TRBV19 to TRBJ1-5; D is undetermined. The CDR3 consists of 15 residues. Trimming pared 3 bases from V and 0 bases from J, leaving 9 bases between. Germline V gene data show CDR1 as LNHDA and CDR2 as SQIVND (reference sequence). The CDR3 coding sequence is TGTGCCAGTAGTATGTCAGACTATAGCAATCAGCCCCAGCATTTT. This codes for CASSMSDYSNQPQHF.

The chain combines TRBV7-8 with TRBJ1-5; unclear D gene. The CDR3 runs 14 residues. V dropped 4 bases and J dropped 1 base, with 8 bases sitting between them. Per the germline V gene, CDR1 is SGHVS and CDR2 is FQNEAQ. DNA of the CDR3: TGTGCCAGCAGCTCACCTAAAAGCAATCAGCCCCAGCATTTT. Its translation is CASSSPKSNQPQHF.

V and J are TRBV2 and TRBJ2-1; TRBD2 agrees at 8 bases. V was clipped by 7 bases and J by 2 bases; unmatched bases: 10. CDR1 and CDR2 (germline): SNHLY, FYNNEI. The CDR3 is 16 residues long. The CDR3 is CASNFLAGPPYNEQFF. CDR3 bases: TGTGCCAGCAACTTTTTAGCGGGGCCCCCCTACAATGAGCAGTTCTTC.

This chain joins TRBV6-1 and TRBJ1-5, with D possibly matching TRBD1 (5 bases). The CDR3 totals 14 residues. The germline V and J ends were trimmed by 8 bases and 6 bases, with 17 bases remaining between them. Per the germline V gene, CDR1 is MNHNS and CDR2 is SASEGT. The CDR3 sequence is CASLEGRVGQPQHF. The DNA of the CDR3 is TGTGCCAGCCTCGAGGGCAGGGTTGGTCAGCCCCAGCATTTT.

This clonotype was recorded a few times. The V gene is TRBV4-1, the J gene TRBJ1-1; possibly TRBD1 for D (6 bases). There are 15 residues in the CDR3. V was cut by 1 base and J by 4 bases, with 13 bases left in between. Germline CDR1 is MGHRA and CDR2 is YSYEKL. The CDR3 DNA reads as TGCGCCAGCAGCCAAGGAAACAGGGAAAGCACTGAAGCTTTCTTT. The encoded protein is CASSQGNRESTEAFF.

V and J are TRBV19 and TRBJ1-5; perhaps TRBD1 as D (5 bases). CDR1 and CDR2 (germline): LNHDA, SQIVND (reference sequence). The CDR3 sequence is 13 residues long. V lost 7 bases and J 3 bases, leaving 10 bases between the germline ends. The CDR3, as DNA: TGTGCCAGTACCCCAGGGTTCAATCAGCCCCAGCATTTT. Its protein product is CASTPGFNQPQHF.

The rearrangement uses TRBV5-1 and TRBJ2-2; D not resolved. V gave up 2 bases and J gave up 4 bases, with 12 bases separating them. This CDR3 has 15 amino acids. The germline gives CDR1 SGHRS, CDR2 YFSETQ. CDR3 DNA: TGCGCCAGCAGCTTCGACACGGAAAGCACCGGGGAGCTGTTTTTT. Protein: CASSFDTESTGELFF.

This clonotype came up a few times. V usage is TRBV29-1 and J usage is TRBJ2-7, with TRBD1 matching 10 bases. Germline V gene lookup returns CDR1 SQVTM and CDR2 ANQGSEA. The V gene end was trimmed by 2 bases and the J gene end by 4 bases; junction bases not matched to a gene: 5. This CDR3 is built from 14 residues. CDR3: CSVELPGQGYEQYF. The CDR3 bases are TGCAGCGTTGAACTGCCGGGACAGGGGTACGAGCAGTACTTC.

CDR3 sequence: CASSLLQDEAFF. The CDR3, as DNA: TGTGCCAGCAGTCTCCTCCAGGATGAAGCTTTCTTT. J is TRBJ1-1 and V is TRBV28, with unresolved D. Germline V gene data show CDR1 as MDHEN and CDR2 as SYDVKM. CDR3 length equals 12 residues. V shed 5 bases and J shed 7 bases, with 11 bases lying between them.

This clonotype was counted between two and nine times. This chain connects TRBV7-2 to TRBJ2-7, with D perhaps being TRBD1 or TRBD2 (5 bases each). V gave up 5 bases and J gave up 7 bases, with 18 bases separating them. The CDR3 extends over 14 amino acids. The germline CDR1 and CDR2 sequences are SGHTA and FQGNSA. CDR3 DNA sequence: TGTGCCAGCAGCATCACGGGACCACTCGGAGAGCAGTACTTC. It codes for CASSITGPLGEQYF.

This clonotype was seen many times. J is TRBJ2-2 and V is TRBV27; D is possibly TRBD1 (5 bases). Germline V CDR1 and CDR2: MNHEY, SMNVEV (reference sequence). This CDR3 is 13 amino acids long. Trimming took off 6 bases at V and 1 base at J, with 6 bases between the two ends. Here the CDR3 DNA reads TGTGCCAGCAGAACAGGGAACACCGGGGAGCTGTTTTTT. It specifies CASRTGNTGELFF.

The chain recombines TRBV20-1 with TRBJ2-7; TRBD2 might be the D (5 bases). CDR3 size: 12 residues. CDR1 and CDR2 (germline): DFQATT, SNEGSKA (reference sequence). Trimming removed 0 bases at V and 3 bases at J, with 6 bases between. CDR3 sequence (DNA): TGCAGTGCTAGAGACGGGGTCTACGAGCAGTACTTC. The encoded protein is CSARDGVYEQYF.

The V call is TRBV3-1, the J call TRBJ1-1; a possible D gene is TRBD1 (5 bases). The CDR3 loop spans 14 amino acids. The V and J ends lost 4 bases and 1 base respectively, with 10 bases between them. In germline, CDR1 is LGHDT, CDR2 YNNKEL (reference sequence). The DNA for the CDR3 is TGTGCCAGCAGCCCGGGACGCCGGAACACTGAAGCTTTCTTT. Protein sequence: CASSPGRRNTEAFF.

The gene calls are TRBV5-1 and TRBJ2-7; 7 bases map to TRBD2. CDR3 length equals 14 residues. J gave up 1 base and V 6 bases, and 7 bases lay outside the gene matches. From germline, CDR1 is SGHRS and CDR2 YFSETQ. The CDR3 loop is CASTPSGGSYEQYF. CDR3 nucleotide sequence: TGCGCCAGCACCCCCTCGGGGGGTTCCTACGAGCAGTACTTC. The entire variable domain, with the rest obtained from reference TRBV5-1 and TRBJ2-7, is as follows: KAGVTQTPRYLIKTRGQQVTLSCSPISGHRSVSWYQQTPGQGLQFLFEYFSETQRNKGNFPGRFSGRQFSNSRSEMNVSTLELGDSALYLCASTPSGGSYEQYFGPGTRLTVT.